The 16 T cell receptor beta chains in this list originate from one sample, sequenced in a study of blood T cell repertoires in COVID-19. Libraries were prepared by immunoSEQ multiplex PCR; TCRdb keeps only in-frame clonotypes and omits some of them. In the table there are about 180,000 clones, roughly 86% of which are singletons. The specimen sequenced was peripheral blood. These receptors all come from a woman aged 45-60 years with acute or convalescent COVID-19.

The rearrangement joins TRBV5-6 to TRBJ1-2; TRBD1 might be the D (6 bases). V was clipped by 4 bases and J by 2 bases, with 21 bases between them. The CDR3 consists of 17 residues. CDR1 SGHDT and CDR2 YYEEEE come from the germline V gene. The CDR3 bases are TGTGCCAGCAGCCCAAATAGCGGGGGGCGGTGGAACTATGGCTACACCTTC. Protein product: CASSPNSGGRWNYGYTF.

V and J are TRBV2 and TRBJ1-2; D unclear. Trimming cost V 1 base and J 7 bases, with 13 bases left between them. The germline CDR1 and CDR2 sequences are SNHLY and FYNNEI. This CDR3 has 14 residues. This CDR3 reads CASSEDRSSGGYTF. The CDR3 DNA is TGTGCCAGCAGTGAAGACCGGTCTTCGGGTGGCTACACCTTC.

This chain connects TRBV7-9 to TRBJ1-4, with 7 bases identical to TRBD1. CDR1 is SEHNR and CDR2 is FQNEAQ in the germline V gene (reference sequence). V dropped 5 bases and J dropped 3; count of bases not matched to a gene: 3. CDR3 length equals 14 residues. CDR3 nucleotides: TGTGCCAGCAGCGATACAGGGGCTAATGAAAAACTGTTTTTT. Its translation: CASSDTGANEKLFF.

The CDR3 protein is CASRGRLASYNEQFF. The CDR3 nucleotides are TGTGCCAGTAGGGGAAGACTAGCTTCCTACAATGAGCAGTTCTTC. V usage is TRBV19 and J usage is TRBJ2-1; the match to TRBD2 covers 7 bases. The CDR3 consists of 15 residues. Trimming at V came to 6 bases and at J to 1 base, leaving 6 bases not matched to a gene. The germline V gene encodes CDR1 LNHDA and CDR2 SQIVND (reference sequence).

This chain joins TRBV24-1 and TRBJ1-1; possible D gene TRBD1, 6 bases. The V end was cut by 3 bases, the J end by 10 bases, with 14 bases between. Germline lookup yields CDR1 KGHDR and CDR2 SFDVKD. The CDR3 covers 13 residues. CDR3 nucleotides: TGTGCCACCAGTGATAGCAGAGGGGGTAGAGCTTTCTTT. Residues: CATSDSRGGRAFF.

The chain joins TRBV7-2 to TRBJ1-2; no reliable D call. Germline assignment: CDR1 SGHTA and CDR2 FQGNSA. The CDR3 spans 15 residues. The V end lost 3 bases, the J end lost 4 bases, and 15 bases lay between the germline ends. CDR3 residues: CASSFGAGMGYGYTF. CDR3 nucleotides: TGTGCCAGCAGCTTCGGAGCCGGGATGGGCTATGGCTACACCTTC.

This clone was picked up one time. The chain has TRBV27 and TRBJ1-6; 7 nucleotides align to TRBD1. With 3 bases clipped from V and 5 bases from J, the junction kept 4 bases outside the gene matches. Germline V gene sequence: CDR1 MNHEY, CDR2 SMNVEV (reference sequence). CDR3 length: 15 amino acids. The CDR3 is CASSFDRADNSPLHF. The CDR3 DNA follows: TGTGCCAGCAGTTTCGACAGGGCCGATAATTCACCCCTCCACTTT.

This sequence joins TRBV12-5 and TRBJ2-7; a possible D gene is TRBD2 (6 bases). Looked up from germline, CDR1 is LGHNT and CDR2 is FRNRAP. V was shortened by 0 bases and J by 0 bases, with 12 bases between the two germline ends. The CDR3 consists of 16 residues. CDR3 DNA sequence: TGTGCTAGTGGTTTGGTAACGGGGACTGACTCCTACGAGCAGTACTTC. This sequence encodes CASGLVTGTDSYEQYF.

V and J are TRBV7-9 and TRBJ2-3; possible D gene TRBD2, 6 bases. The CDR3 contains 12 residues. Germline CDR1 SEHNR, CDR2 FQNEAQ (reference sequence). With 3 bases removed from V and 8 bases from J, the gap between germline ends came to 9 bases. This chain's CDR3 is CASSLTSGTQYF. The CDR3 nucleotides read TGTGCCAGCAGCTTGACTAGTGGTACGCAGTATTTT.

The count of this clone is one. The chain has TRBV7-2 and TRBJ2-7, with 9 bases lining up with TRBD1. Germline V gene data show CDR1 as SGHTA and CDR2 as FQGNSA. The CDR3 spans 14 residues. Losses at the gene ends were 8 bases for V and 2 bases for J; bases not matched to a gene: 7. DNA of the CDR3: TGTGCCAGCCGCTCGAGACAGGGGGCCTACGAGCAGTACTTC. Translation gives CASRSRQGAYEQYF.

This clone was recorded a few times. The J gene is TRBJ2-7, the V gene TRBV4-1; 9 nucleotides align to TRBD1. This CDR3 is 13 amino acids long. The V gene end was trimmed by 5 bases and the J gene end by 8 bases; junction bases not matched to a gene: 7. The germline CDR1 and CDR2 sequences are MGHRA and YSYEKL. The CDR3 protein is CASSTGTGIQQYF. CDR3 DNA sequence: TGCGCCAGCAGCACCGGGACAGGGATCCAGCAGTACTTC.

This clone was observed once. The chain is built from TRBV29-1 and TRBJ2-1, with 10 nucleotides matching TRBD2. Germline loops: CDR1 SQVTM, CDR2 ANQGSEA. This CDR3 comprises 14 residues. The ends lost 4 bases at V and 7 bases at J; junction bases unmatched: 7. This chain's CDR3 is CSVGATSGWNEQFF. In DNA form, the CDR3 reads TGCAGCGTTGGTGCGACTAGCGGGTGGAATGAGCAGTTCTTC.

The J gene is TRBJ2-2, the V gene TRBV27, with D tentatively TRBD2 (5 bases). The V gene's germline CDR1 is MNHEY and CDR2 SMNVEV (reference sequence). The CDR3 has 14 amino acids. Trimming pared 2 bases from V and 5 bases from J, leaving 9 bases between. For the CDR3, the DNA is TGTGCCAGCAGTTTAAGAGGGCAAACCGGGGAGCTGTTTTTT. Encoded protein: CASSLRGQTGELFF.

This rearrangement joins TRBV10-3 to TRBJ2-2, with TRBD2 matching 10 bases. The CDR3 is made up of 18 amino acids. V shed 4 bases and J 4 bases; nucleotides not matched to a gene: 12. The V gene's germline CDR1 is ENHRY and CDR2 SYGVKD. CDR3 DNA: TGTGCCATCAGTGTATTGCTAGCGGGAGATGCGAGCACCGGGGAGCTGTTTTTT. Translated: CAISVLLAGDASTGELFF.

This chain joins TRBV10-1 and TRBJ2-3; D gene uncertain. The CDR3 spans 13 residues. Trimming took off 4 bases at V and 6 bases at J, with 11 bases between the two ends. Germline-derived CDR1 and CDR2 are WNHNN and SYGVQD (reference sequence). The CDR3 bases are TGCGCCAGCAGTGTTTCGAGTACCGATACGCAGTATTTT. Translating it yields CASSVSSTDTQYF.

V usage is TRBV20-1 and J usage is TRBJ2-2, with D possibly TRBD2 on 6 matching bases. V dropped 3 bases and J dropped 3 bases, with 11 bases sitting between them. The CDR3 contains 14 residues. CDR1 DFQATT and CDR2 SNEGSKA come from the germline V gene (reference sequence). The CDR3 DNA reads TGCAGTGCTAGTAGCGGAAGCTACACCGGGGAGCTGTTTTTT. Translated, it gives CSASSGSYTGELFF.